This TCR beta chain comes out of a study of STAT5B mutations in CD4+ large granular lymphocyte leukemia. Study observations and caveats: 25% of private leukemic clonotypes occurred rarely in other patients' non-leukemic repertoires. TRBV06-family usage was enriched in top patient clones (8/27) versus controls (2/35).

V lost 4 bases and J 5 bases, leaving 18 bases between the germline ends. The germline V gene encodes CDR1 SGHRS and CDR2 YFSETQ. CDR3 length: 15 amino acids. Original processing methods: The detection floor for productive clonotype frequency was 2.59 x 10-5. Here immunoSEQ multiplex PCR was the method, and the copy in TCRdb shows in-frame clones only, minus some. Clone size and the V and J calls come from that table; the DNA yielded D and trimming. The top ten clones hold 0.3% to 0.35% of a sample with more than 25,000 clones, under 90% of them seen once. On this clone: Its antigen is still unknown.

The clonotype was recovered from a human donor in good health. The chain uses TRBV5-1 and TRBJ1-1; possibly TRBD1 for D (5 bases). Sequenced sample: CD4+ T cells from blood buffy coats. In DNA form, the CDR3 reads TGCGCCAGCAGCCCTAGTGGAGGGACGAGGACTGAAGCTTTCTTT. This gives the protein CASSPSGGTRTEAFF.